A single sample gave rise to the 10 T cell receptor beta chains below, sequenced in a study of blood T cell repertoires in COVID-19. Clones were sequenced by immunoSEQ multiplex PCR, and TCRdb holds only the in-frame ones, with some missing. The sample shows 200,000 or so clones, approximately 84% of them seen only once. Sequencing used peripheral blood. The receptors here all came from a woman in her seventies with active or convalescent COVID-19.

This sequence joins TRBV12-3 or TRBV12-4 and TRBJ1-2; no reliable D call. Trimming shortened V by 7 bases and J by 3 bases, and 12 bases separated the two germline ends. The CDR3 runs 13 residues. DNA of the CDR3: TGTGCCAGCACTTCCTTAGCGGACTATGGCTACACCTTC. It translates to CASTSLADYGYTF.

The chain combines TRBV11-2 with TRBJ2-3, with 10 bases identical to TRBD1. With V trimmed by 1 base and J by 6 bases, 10 bases remained unmatched. The CDR3 spans 17 residues. Per germline, CDR1 SGHAT and CDR2 FQNNGV. The chain's CDR3 is CASSLAWTGGGGDTQYF. The CDR3 DNA is TGTGCCAGCAGCTTAGCGTGGACAGGGGGTGGAGGGGATACGCAGTATTTT.

This clone was picked up a small number of times. This sequence joins TRBV11-1 and TRBJ1-6; 7 nucleotides align to TRBD1. This CDR3 comprises 15 residues. J lost 7 bases, V lost 1 base, and 4 bases had no gene match. Germline V gene sequence: CDR1 SGHAT, CDR2 FQDESV (reference sequence). The CDR3 DNA reads as TGTGCCAGCAGCTTAGGGGACAGCGGAAATTCACCCCTCCACTTT. This codes for CASSLGDSGNSPLHF. Full variable domain (outside the CDR3, taken from reference TRBV11-1 and TRBJ1-6): EAEVAQSPRYKITEKSQAVAFWCDPISGHATLYWYRQILGQGPELLVQFQDESVVDDSQLPKDRFSAERLKGVDSTLKIQPAELGDSAMYLCASSLGDSGNSPLHFGNGTRLTVT.

This chain uses TRBV5-1 with TRBJ2-5, with 9 positions matching TRBD2. The CDR3 loop spans 15 amino acids. V trimming: 2 bases; J trimming: 5 bases; junction bases outside the gene matches: 7. Germline CDR1 SGHRS, CDR2 YFSETQ. As DNA, the CDR3 is TGCGCCAGCAGCTTAGTAGCGGGAGAGGTGGAGACCCAGTACTTC. Encoded protein: CASSLVAGEVETQYF.

The J gene is TRBJ1-4, the V gene TRBV15, with TRBD1 as a possible D gene (6 bases). The germline V and J ends were trimmed by 0 bases and 2 bases, with 13 bases remaining between them. Germline V gene sequence: CDR1 LNHNV, CDR2 YYDKDF (reference sequence). The CDR3 consists of 17 residues. The CDR3, as DNA: TGTGCCACCAGCAGAGAGTCGGGGGGCCGTACTAATGAAAAACTGTTTTTT. It translates to CATSRESGGRTNEKLFF. The full variable domain, completed using reference TRBV15 and TRBJ1-4, is DAMVIQNPRYQVTQFGKPVTLSCSQTLNHNVMYWYQQKSSQAPKLLFHYYDKDFNNEADTPDNFQSRRPNTSFCFLDIRSPGLGDTAMYLCATSRESGGRTNEKLFFGSGTQLSVL.

The chain carries TRBV6-5 and TRBJ2-1, with TRBD2 as a possible D gene (5 bases). The germline V and J ends were trimmed by 2 bases and 5 bases, with 13 bases remaining between them. The CDR3 has 15 amino acids. Germline CDR1 reads MNHEY; CDR2 reads SVGAGI. The CDR3 bases are TGTGCCAGCAGTTACGGCCGCGGAGGACACAATGAGCAGTTCTTC. It yields the protein CASSYGRGGHNEQFF.

The CDR3 nucleotides read TGCGCCAGCAGCCCCGGACAGCCTTACAATGAGCAGTTCTTC. This gives the protein CASSPGQPYNEQFF. This chain links TRBV5-1 with TRBJ2-1; a weak D match, TRBD1 (6 bases). The germline V and J ends were trimmed by 4 bases and 4 bases, with 12 bases remaining between them. The CDR3 covers 14 residues. Germline V CDR1 and CDR2: SGHRS, YFSETQ.

V is TRBV9 and J is TRBJ2-6, with D perhaps matching TRBD2 (5 bases). CDR3 size: 17 residues. V dropped 3 bases and J dropped 0 bases, with 13 bases sitting between them. CDR1 SGDLS and CDR2 YYNGEE come from the germline V gene. The CDR3 sequence is CASSGLLGSSGANVLTF. As DNA, the CDR3 is TGTGCCAGCAGCGGACTATTGGGATCCTCTGGGGCCAACGTCCTGACTTTC.

This clone was seen repeatedly, ten times or more. This rearrangement joins TRBV5-6 to TRBJ2-7; TRBD2 aligns across 10 bases. The germline V gene encodes CDR1 SGHDT and CDR2 YYEEEE. V was pared by 3 bases and J by 2 bases, with 8 bases of the junction left unmatched. There are 16 residues in the CDR3. In DNA form, the CDR3 reads TGTGCCAGCAGCTGGGGACTAGCGCAAGGAGCCTACGAGCAGTACTTC. As protein: CASSWGLAQGAYEQYF.

The chain links TRBV6-6 to TRBJ1-3, with D uncertain. The length of the CDR3 is 13 residues. Trimming pared 2 bases from V and 3 bases from J, leaving 5 bases between. Germline lookup yields CDR1 MNHNY and CDR2 SVGAGI (reference sequence). The CDR3 is CASSYEGGNTIYF. CDR3 coding DNA: TGTGCCAGCAGTTACGAGGGTGGAAACACCATATATTTT.